The rows below give T cell receptor beta chains drawn from one sample of a study of blood T cell repertoires in COVID-19. Sequencing used immunoSEQ multiplex PCR; TCRdb keeps in-frame clones, though not all of them. The sample yields some 200,000 clones, around 90% seen once. Specimen: PBMCs or T cells enriched from blood (not recorded which). These receptors originate from a woman between 25 and 40 years old who had recovered from COVID-19. CDR3s include the opening cysteine and the closing phenylalanine or tryptophan. D genes are given only for firm matches. Not every row has a clone size; where given, it reads once, few, many or a size class.

TRBV3-1/TRBV3-2	TRBD2	TRBJ2-1	-	CASSHRPFRGGAYYNEQFF	TGTGCCAGCAGCCACCGCCCCTTCCGGGGGGGCGCTTACTACAATGAGCAGTTCTTC
TRBV4-3	TRBD1	TRBJ1-6	few	CASSQDNRGDNSPLHF	TGCGCCAGCAGCCAAGATAACAGGGGGGATAATTCACCCCTCCACTTT
TRBV6-2/TRBV6-3	-	TRBJ1-2	-	CASSPSRAGGYTF	TGTGCCAGCAGTCCCTCCAGGGCAGGTGGCTACACCTTC
TRBV27	TRBD1	TRBJ1-3	-	CASSGQGISGNTIYF	TGTGCCAGCAGTGGACAGGGAATCTCTGGAAACACCATATATTTT
TRBV29-1	-	TRBJ1-2	once	CSGGADYGYTF	TGCAGCGGGGGGGCAGACTATGGCTACACCTTC
TRBV9	-	TRBJ2-7	-	CASSVGGHPLYEQYF	TGTGCCAGCAGCGTAGGCGGGCACCCCCTCTACGAGCAGTACTTC
TRBV5-1	-	TRBJ1-3	-	CASSAETDTIYF	TGCGCCAGCAGCGCGGAGACCGACACCATATATTTT
TRBV6-5	TRBD1	TRBJ2-7	-	CASRPDRESYEQYF	TGTGCCAGCAGGCCGGACAGGGAATCCTACGAGCAGTACTTC
TRBV10-1	TRBD1	TRBJ1-5	-	CASSAGGNQPQHF	TGCGCCAGCAGTGCAGGGGGAAATCAGCCCCAGCATTTT
TRBV7-3	-	TRBJ1-1	-	CASSPAPLNRWNTEAFF	TGTGCCAGCAGCCCTGCCCCCCTTAACCGGTGGAACACTGAAGCTTTCTTT
TRBV7-2	-	TRBJ1-6	-	CASSDQPGAASPLHF	TGTGCCAGCAGCGACCAGCCAGGGGCGGCTTCACCCCTCCACTTT
TRBV6-5	-	TRBJ1-2	-	CASRGGGRAYGYTF	TGTGCCAGCAGGGGCGGAGGCCGAGCCTATGGCTACACCTTC
TRBV7-2	-	TRBJ1-1	-	CASSSPFRGMNTEAFF	TGTGCCAGCAGCTCCCCTTTTAGGGGGATGAACACTGAAGCTTTCTTT
TRBV19	TRBD1	TRBJ1-5	-	CASSIDDRGFSNQPQHF	TGTGCCAGTAGTATAGACGACAGGGGCTTTAGCAATCAGCCCCAGCATTTT
TRBV5-5	TRBD2	TRBJ2-1	-	CASSLELAAGAYNEQFF	TGTGCCAGCAGCTTGGAGCTGGCAGCGGGGGCCTACAATGAGCAGTTCTTC
TRBV5-1	TRBD1	TRBJ1-1	once	CASSWTGQVNTEAFF	TGCGCCAGCAGCTGGACAGGGCAGGTGAACACTGAAGCTTTCTTT
TRBV7-2	-	TRBJ2-7	-	CASSLVSSYEQYF	TGTGCCAGCAGCTTAGTCTCCTCCTACGAGCAGTACTTC
TRBV25-1	-	TRBJ2-7	-	CASSDLDQGRPEQYF	TGTGCCAGCAGTGATCTTGATCAGGGGCGTCCCGAGCAGTACTTC
TRBV2	TRBD1	TRBJ1-2	-	CARMPRGTVVNYGYTF	TGTGCCAGGATGCCCCGTGGGACAGTTGTTAACTATGGCTACACCTTC
TRBV7-9	-	TRBJ1-1	-	CASSIYSSPMNTEAFF	TGTGCCAGCAGCATCTACAGCTCCCCAATGAACACTGAAGCTTTCTTT
TRBV9	-	TRBJ2-3	-	CASENSRVGTDTQYF	TGTGCCAGCGAAAACAGCAGGGTAGGCACAGATACGCAGTATTTT
TRBV4-2	TRBD1	TRBJ1-6	few	CASSRDRVDSPLHF	TGTGCCAGCAGTCGCGACAGGGTTGATTCACCCCTCCACTTT
TRBV14	TRBD1	TRBJ2-5	-	CASSLRQGQETQYF	TGTGCCAGCAGCCTCAGACAGGGCCAAGAGACCCAGTACTTC
TRBV6-5	-	TRBJ1-1	-	CASSYNLRSTEAFF	TGTGCCAGCAGTTACAACCTCCGGAGCACTGAAGCTTTCTTT
TRBV6-5	-	TRBJ1-6	-	CASSFLLESPLHF	TGTGCCAGCAGTTTTCTATTAGAGTCACCCCTCCACTTT
TRBV5-1	-	TRBJ2-7	-	CASSSTTSYEQYF	TGCGCCAGCAGTTCGACTACGTCCTACGAGCAGTACTTC
TRBV7-9	-	TRBJ1-2	-	CASSLDRDIGYGYTF	TGTGCCAGCAGCTTAGATAGAGACATCGGCTATGGCTACACCTTC
TRBV5-5	-	TRBJ1-3	few	CASCKDRQYSGNTIYF	TGTGCCAGCTGCAAAGACAGGCAATACTCTGGAAACACCATATATTTT
TRBV5-1	TRBD2	TRBJ2-5	-	CASSWKPSGGSETQYF	TGCGCCAGCAGCTGGAAACCTAGCGGGGGCTCCGAGACCCAGTACTTC
TRBV3-1/TRBV3-2	TRBD1	TRBJ1-1	-	CASGGTGRTEAFF	TGTGCCAGTGGGGGGACAGGACGCACTGAAGCTTTCTTT
TRBV7-9	TRBD2	TRBJ2-3	few	CASRNPAQRGGSDTQYF	TGTGCCAGCAGAAATCCCGCTCAGCGGGGGGGCTCAGATACGCAGTATTTT